Given below is one T cell receptor (beta chain) in context. This clonotype was counted ten times or more. No cognate antigen has been identified for it. Base qualities are not recorded, but no much larger clone differs from it by a single base. RNA was isolated from bulk, unsorted tissue, and RNA quality was assessed with a NanoDrop ND-1000 and an Agilent 2100. Donors were newly diagnosed lung cancer patients admitted for thoracic surgery in China between August and November 2014, without prior chemotherapy. Patients who had received previous radiotherapy or chemotherapy, or who had another concurrent cancer, were excluded from the study. Surgical tissue pieces of about 1-2.3 cm3 were preserved in RNAlater solution and stored at -80 °C until use. Libraries were built with multiplex PCR. The sequencer was an Illumina HiSeq 2500. Following protocols modified from ARM-PCR, the researchers constructed TCRbeta libraries through three rounds of nested PCR with primers (Table S4). Before sequencing, PCR products of 200-500 bp were cut from the gel and purified using the QIAquick gel extraction kit. For the original study's pipeline: Trimmomatic was used to clean the reads, FLASH merged the cleaned reads into complete CDR3 sequences, and MiTCR assigned the sequences to V(D)J germline segments. Clonal diversity was computed as the inverse Simpson's index with VDJtools. Productive reads were defined as in-frame sequences without a premature stop codon. TCRdb reanalyzed the raw reads on its own, using fastp at Q25 for trimming and MiXCR for clone calling, and kept in-frame beta chains. Rows matching on CDR3 protein sequence are summarized as one entry with the most common DNA and genes. V and J calls and clone size were set by TCRdb, not the authors. In all, the sample holds over 100,000 distinct CDR3 sequences, and roughly 80% of those were seen once. The ten biggest clones cover more than 35% of the sample.

The sample comes from a study of tumor and adjacent non-tumor tissue in lung cancer listed by TCRdb under 2018. With respect to the entire study: The cohort included under 15 adenocarcinoma, a couple of squamous cell carcinoma and 1 small cell lung cancer patients. Ages among the 15 or so patients ranged from about 31 to 76 years, there were about ten men and 5 women, and disease was at TNM stage I to III. In total, sequencing yielded over 95 million productive TCRbeta reads, which works out to an average of around 3.9 million reads per sample. Bulk TCRbeta repertoires were compared between lung tumor tissue and matched distant non-tumor lung tissue obtained from under 18 lung cancer patients. For each patient, one tumor sample and one normal lung sample were taken, giving about 29 paired specimens that underwent TCRbeta CDR3 sequencing. Study-level results and caveats: Significantly higher TCR diversity (inverse Simpson) was observed in tumor tissue than in normal lung tissue (around 450 vs 150, P = 0.0075, Mann-Whitney U test). The top 100 clones accounted for a significantly larger cumulative portion of the repertoire in normal lung than in tumor tissue. Younger patients had significantly higher TCR diversity, and higher tumor TCR diversity was associated with shorter overall and disease-free survival. Only approximately 14 patients were included in the cohort, and the need for larger samples and more detailed clinical data was noted by the authors. The methods do not name the sequencing platform or mention unique molecular identifiers. Because peripheral blood was not sequenced, blood TCRbeta repertoires in the lung cancer patients of the study were not examined.

The germline V gene encodes CDR1 SGHNT and CDR2 YYREEE (reference sequence). V lost 4 bases and J lost 2 bases, and the count of bases not matched to a germline gene is 6. From cysteine to phenylalanine, the CDR3 is 14 amino acids long. This entry keeps only the CDR3 DNA: 42 bases, framed from base 1. The sequence came from a woman in her sixties or seventies with non-small cell lung cancer. The specimen was lung tumor tissue. The sequence joins TRBV5-4 to TRBJ2-7; a stretch of 7 junction bases matches TRBD1. The nucleotides read TGTGCCAGCAGCCCCGACAGGGTTGCCTACGAGCAGTACTTC. This gives the protein CASSPDRVAYEQYF. Outside the CDR3, residues come from the reference TRBV5-4 and TRBJ2-7 proteins, so the full variable domain is: ETGVTQSPTHLIKTRGQQVTLRCSSQSGHNTVSWYQQALGQGPQFIFQYYREEENGRGNFPPRFSGLQFPNYSSELNVNALELDDSALYLCASSPDRVAYEQYFGPGTRLTVT.